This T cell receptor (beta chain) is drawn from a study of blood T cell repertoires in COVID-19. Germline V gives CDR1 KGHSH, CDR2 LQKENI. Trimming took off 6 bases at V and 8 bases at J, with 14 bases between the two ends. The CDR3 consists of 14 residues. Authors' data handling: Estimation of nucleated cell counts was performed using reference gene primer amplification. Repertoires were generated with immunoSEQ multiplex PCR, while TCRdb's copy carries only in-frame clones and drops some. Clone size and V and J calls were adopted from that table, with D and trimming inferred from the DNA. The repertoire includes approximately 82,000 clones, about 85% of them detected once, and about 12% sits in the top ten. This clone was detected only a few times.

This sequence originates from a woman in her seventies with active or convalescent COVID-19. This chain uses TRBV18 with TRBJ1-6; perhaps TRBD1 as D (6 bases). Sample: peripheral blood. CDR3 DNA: TGTGCCAGCTCGCCGGACAGTGCGGATTCACCCCTCCACTTT. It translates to CASSPDSADSPLHF.